In its sample, the clone carrying this TCR beta chain was seen a few times. The antigen is not known. This sample is drawn from a study of T cells after yellow fever vaccination. Study results and caveats: Post-booster repertoires again held most primary-vaccination clones (roughly 96% CD4, 88% CD8). Researchers report a weaker secondary response that nonetheless peaked faster, day 5 versus 15. Contaminants from the bulk population, in the form of abundant clonotypes, could be found in FACS-sorted repertoires.

MiXCR was run by TCRdb on the 5' RACE reads, yielding one entry per CDR3 protein. Of some 350,000 distinct CDR3 sequences in the sample, roughly 9.4% are singletons; the top ten hold about a sixth. The TCR originated in a man between 18 and 35 years old who received the YFV17D yellow fever vaccine. This specimen was PBMCs, taken on the day of the first yellow fever vaccination.

This CDR3 is CATSDPLAGGSSYEQYF. In nucleotides, the CDR3 is TGTGCCACCAGTGACCCTCTAGCGGGGGGGAGCTCCTACGAGCAGTACTTC. This chain connects TRBV24-1 to TRBJ2-7; 12 positions match TRBD2. The CDR3 is 17 residues long. The V gene end was trimmed by 4 bases and the J gene end by 0 bases; junction bases not matched to a gene: 6. Per the germline V gene, CDR1 is KGHDR and CDR2 is SFDVKD.